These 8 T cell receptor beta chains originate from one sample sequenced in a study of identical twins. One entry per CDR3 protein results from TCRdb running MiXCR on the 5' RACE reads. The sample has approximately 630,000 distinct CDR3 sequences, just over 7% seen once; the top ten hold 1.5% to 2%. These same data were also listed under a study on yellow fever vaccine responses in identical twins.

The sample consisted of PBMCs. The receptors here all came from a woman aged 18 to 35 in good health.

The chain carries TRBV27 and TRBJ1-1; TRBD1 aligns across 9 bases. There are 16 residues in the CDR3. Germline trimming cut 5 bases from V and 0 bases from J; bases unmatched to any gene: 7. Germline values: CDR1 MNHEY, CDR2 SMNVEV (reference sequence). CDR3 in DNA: TGTGCCAGCAGTCTCGGGACAGGGCACATGAACACTGAAGCTTTCTTT. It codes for CASSLGTGHMNTEAFF.

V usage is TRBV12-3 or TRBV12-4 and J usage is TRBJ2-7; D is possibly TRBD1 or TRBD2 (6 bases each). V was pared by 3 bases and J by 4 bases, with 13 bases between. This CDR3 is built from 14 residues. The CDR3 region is CASSLAGQEYEQYF. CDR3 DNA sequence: TGTGCCAGCAGTTTGGCGGGACAAGAATACGAGCAGTACTTC.

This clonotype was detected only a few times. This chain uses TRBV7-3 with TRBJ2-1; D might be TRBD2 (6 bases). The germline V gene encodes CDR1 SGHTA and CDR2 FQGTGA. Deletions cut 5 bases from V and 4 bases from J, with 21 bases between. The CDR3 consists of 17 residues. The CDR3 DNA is TGTGCCAGCAGCCCGCTGGGCGGCGGGATTCTTTACAATGAGCAGTTCTTC. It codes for CASSPLGGGILYNEQFF.

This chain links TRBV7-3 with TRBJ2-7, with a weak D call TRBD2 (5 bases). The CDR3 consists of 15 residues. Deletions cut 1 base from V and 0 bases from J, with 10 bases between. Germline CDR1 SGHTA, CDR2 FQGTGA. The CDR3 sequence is CASSLNTGFSYEQYF. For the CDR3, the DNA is TGTGCCAGCAGCTTAAACACGGGATTCTCCTACGAGCAGTACTTC.

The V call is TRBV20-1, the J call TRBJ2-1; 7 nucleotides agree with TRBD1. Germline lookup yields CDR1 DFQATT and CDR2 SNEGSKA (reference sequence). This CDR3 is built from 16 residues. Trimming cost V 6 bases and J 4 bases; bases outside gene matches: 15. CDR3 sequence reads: CSAPTFSTGTYNEQFF. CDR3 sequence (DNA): TGCAGTGCACCAACTTTTTCGACAGGGACATACAATGAGCAGTTCTTC.

CDR3 amino acids: CSVRGIEQFF. Here the CDR3 DNA reads TGCAGCGTTAGGGGGATAGAGCAGTTCTTC. V usage is TRBV29-1 and J usage is TRBJ2-1, with D possibly being TRBD1 (6 bases). CDR1 and CDR2 (germline): SQVTM, ANQGSEA. Trimming shortened V by 5 bases and J by 10 bases, and 9 bases separated the two germline ends. The CDR3 runs to 10 residues.

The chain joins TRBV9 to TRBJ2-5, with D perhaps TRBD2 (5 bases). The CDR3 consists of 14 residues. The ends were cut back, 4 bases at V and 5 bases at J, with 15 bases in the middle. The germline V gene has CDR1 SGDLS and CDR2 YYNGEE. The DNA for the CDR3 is TGTGCCAGCAGCTCCCAACTAGTTATTGAGACCCAGTACTTC. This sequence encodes CASSSQLVIETQYF.

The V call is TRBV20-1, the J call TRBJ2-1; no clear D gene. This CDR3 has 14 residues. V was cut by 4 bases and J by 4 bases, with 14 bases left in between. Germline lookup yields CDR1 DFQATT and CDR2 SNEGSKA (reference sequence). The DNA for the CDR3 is TGCAGTGCTAAAACCGGGCTCGGTTACAATGAGCAGTTCTTC. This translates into CSAKTGLGYNEQFF.